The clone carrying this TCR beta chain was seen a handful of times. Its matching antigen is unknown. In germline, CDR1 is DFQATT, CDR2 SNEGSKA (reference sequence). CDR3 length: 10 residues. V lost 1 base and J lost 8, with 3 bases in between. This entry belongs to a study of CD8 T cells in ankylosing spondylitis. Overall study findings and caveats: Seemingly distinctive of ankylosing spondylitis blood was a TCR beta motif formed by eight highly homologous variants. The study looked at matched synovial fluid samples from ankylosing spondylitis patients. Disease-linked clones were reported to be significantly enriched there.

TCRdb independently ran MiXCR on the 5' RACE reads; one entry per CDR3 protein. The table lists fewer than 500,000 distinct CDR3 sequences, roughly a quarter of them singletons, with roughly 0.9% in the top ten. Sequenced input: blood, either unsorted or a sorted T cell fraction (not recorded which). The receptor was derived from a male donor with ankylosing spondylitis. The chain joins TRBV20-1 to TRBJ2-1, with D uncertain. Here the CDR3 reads CSARGYEQFF. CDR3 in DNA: TGCAGTGCTAGAGGGTATGAGCAGTTCTTC.